This TCR beta chain came from a study of blood T cells in healthy people across ages. For every donor, a draw yielded 7.5 to 10 milliliters of peripheral blood. Extraction yielded at least 5 micrograms of total RNA per sample. Next came a second PCR, run for about 6 to 11 cycles, which used a sample-barcoded 5' primer along with a J-beta primer mix. Each sample yielded at least 3 million CDR3-containing paired-end reads. A single record per CDR3 protein comes from TCRdb applying MiXCR to the 5' RACE reads. This table has some 860,000 distinct CDR3 sequences, approximately 60% appearing once. Findings and caveats of the study: Both higher diversity and more naive CD4+ cells marked long-lived donors when set against aged donors.

On this clonotype: What it recognizes is unknown.

This TCR was recovered from a man in his forties in good health. Sequenced sample: blood.

CDR3 region: CASSQVWGWETQYF. CDR3 sequence (DNA): TGCGCCAGCAGCCAAGTATGGGGGTGGGAGACCCAGTACTTC. This chain links TRBV4-3 with TRBJ2-5; D tentatively reads TRBD1 or TRBD2 (5 bases each). Germline V gene sequence: CDR1 LGHNA, CDR2 YSLEER. V lost 1 base, J lost 5 bases, and 11 bases lay in between. This CDR3 is 14 amino acids long.